These 19 T cell receptor beta chains originate from one sample sequenced in a study of response to subunit inactivated influenza vaccine. A single record per CDR3 protein comes from TCRdb applying MiXCR to the RT-PCR reads. The repertoire includes roughly 650,000 distinct CDR3 sequences, about 15% of them detected once, and roughly 7.2% sits in the top ten. The sequencing used PBMCs from blood, collected 14 days before vaccination. Source of these receptors: a man in his fifties who received an inactivated influenza vaccine.

This clonotype has ten or more counts. The rearrangement uses TRBV5-1 and TRBJ1-1; unclear D gene. Deletions cut 1 base from V and 1 base from J, with 8 bases between. The germline V gene encodes CDR1 SGHRS and CDR2 YFSETQ. CDR3 length: 14 residues. The CDR3 region is CASSLRAPNTEAFF. For the CDR3, the DNA is TGCGCCAGCAGCTTGAGGGCCCCGAACACTGAAGCTTTCTTT.

This clonotype was observed a handful of times. V usage is TRBV12-3 or TRBV12-4 and J usage is TRBJ2-1; D may be TRBD1 or TRBD2 (5 bases each). Trimming shortened V by 3 bases and J by 0 bases, and 12 bases separated the two germline ends. CDR3 size: 16 residues. CDR3 residues: CASSLGTPSSYNEQFF. CDR3 DNA: TGTGCCAGCAGTTTGGGGACCCCGAGCTCCTACAATGAGCAGTTCTTC.

This clonotype was counted only a few times. The gene calls are TRBV9 and TRBJ1-1, with 10 bases identical to TRBD1. The ends lost 2 bases at V and 6 bases at J; junction bases unmatched: 13. Germline CDR1 is SGDLS and CDR2 is YYNGEE. This CDR3 has 17 amino acids. The DNA for the CDR3 is TGTGCCAGCAGCGTGAAGGGGACAGGGGTTTCCATGGCTGAAGCTTTCTTT. Protein sequence: CASSVKGTGVSMAEAFF. The full variable domain, its missing parts supplied by reference TRBV9 and TRBJ1-1, is DSGVTQTPKHLITATGQRVTLRCSPRSGDLSVYWYQQSLDQGLQFLIQYYNGEERAKGNILERFSAQQFPDLHSELNLSSLELGDSALYFCASSVKGTGVSMAEAFFGQGTRLTVV.

Of note for this clonotype: The junction departs from germline at one end; a sequencing error may be responsible. The J gene is TRBJ2-2, the V gene TRBV12-3 or TRBV12-4, with unresolved D. The CDR3 spans 13 residues. CDR3 bases: TGTGCCGGCAGGACCTCGAACACCGGGGAGCTGTTTTTT. Amino acid sequence: CAGRTSNTGELFF.

The V gene is TRBV20-1, the J gene TRBJ2-1; 8 bases are a match to TRBD2. V shed 6 bases and J 5 bases; nucleotides not matched to a gene: 15. The CDR3 length is 16 residues. Per germline, CDR1 DFQATT and CDR2 SNEGSKA (reference sequence). CDR3 in amino acids: CSADGTSGNLHNEQFF. The CDR3 region has the DNA TGCAGTGCGGATGGGACTAGTGGGAATTTACACAATGAGCAGTTCTTC.

This chain joins TRBV7-2 and TRBJ2-1; 10 nucleotides agree with TRBD2. CDR1 and CDR2 from the germline V gene are SGHTA and FQGNSA. Germline trimming cut 5 bases from V and 7 bases from J; bases unmatched to any gene: 8. CDR3 length equals 15 residues. This CDR3 is CASSPPGLASNEQFF. The DNA for the CDR3 is TGTGCCAGCAGCCCCCCGGGACTAGCGTCGAATGAGCAGTTCTTC.

V gene TRBV18 combines with J gene TRBJ2-7; D may be TRBD2 (5 bases). The V and J ends lost 1 base and 5 bases respectively, with 15 bases between them. This CDR3 region has 15 residues. Germline V gene data show CDR1 as KGHSH and CDR2 as LQKENI. As DNA, the CDR3 is TGTGCCAGCTCACCACACGAGGGAGCCTTACACGAGCAGTACTTC. Protein sequence: CASSPHEGALHEQYF.

The chain joins TRBV6-5 to TRBJ2-1; unclear D gene. The CDR3 consists of 15 residues. CDR1 is MNHEY, CDR2 SVGAGI, per germline. The V and J ends lost 0 bases and 6 bases respectively, with 12 bases between them. This CDR3 reads CASSYSIGLSNEQFF. The CDR3 nucleotides read TGTGCCAGCAGTTACTCGATAGGGCTCAGCAATGAGCAGTTCTTC.

This chain joins TRBV7-2 and TRBJ2-5; D remains ambiguous. This CDR3 has 14 amino acids. Germline V CDR1 and CDR2: SGHTA, FQGNSA. V was pared by 2 bases and J by 2 bases, with 9 bases between. Here the CDR3 DNA reads TGTGCCAGCAGCTTATTGACGGTACAAGAGACCCAGTACTTC. Amino acids: CASSLLTVQETQYF.

The chain couples TRBV9 to TRBJ1-2; 12 bases fit TRBD1. The length of the CDR3 is 16 residues. The germline gives CDR1 SGDLS, CDR2 YYNGEE. V shed 3 bases and J 2 bases; nucleotides not matched to a gene: 5. CDR3 region: CASSDAGTGGNYGYTF. CDR3 bases: TGTGCCAGCAGCGACGCCGGGACAGGGGGCAACTATGGCTACACCTTC.

This clonotype was counted between two and nine times. The rearrangement joins TRBV7-8 to TRBJ2-3; 9 nucleotides line up with TRBD2. The CDR3 spans 19 residues. V trimming: 2 bases; J trimming: 0 bases; junction bases outside the gene matches: 12. The germline gives CDR1 SGHVS, CDR2 FQNEAQ. The CDR3 here is CASSLMTVRGGYSTDTQYF. DNA for the CDR3: TGTGCCAGCAGCTTAATGACAGTGCGGGGGGGCTACAGCACAGATACGCAGTATTTT.

The rearrangement joins TRBV5-1 to TRBJ2-5; D uncertain. The CDR3 runs to 15 residues. Trimming removed 0 bases at V and 3 bases at J, with 12 bases between. CDR1 SGHRS and CDR2 YFSETQ come from the germline V gene. The CDR3 region is CASSLGITEEETQYF. The CDR3, as DNA: TGCGCCAGCAGCTTGGGAATTACAGAGGAAGAGACCCAGTACTTC.

The sample holds a few counts of this clonotype. This rearrangement joins TRBV20-1 to TRBJ2-1; TRBD2 agrees at 14 bases. This CDR3 region has 15 residues. The V gene's germline CDR1 is DFQATT and CDR2 SNEGSKA (reference sequence). V gave up 5 bases and J gave up 6 bases; unmatched junction bases: 6. CDR3 coding DNA: TGCAGTGCTTCCCCCGGGACTAGCGGGAGCAATGAGCAGTTCTTC. It translates to CSASPGTSGSNEQFF.

This clonotype was recorded at least ten times. This chain connects TRBV29-1 to TRBJ2-6; D is unclear. Trimming stripped 4 bases from V and 0 bases from J, with 7 bases between. The CDR3 contains 14 residues. From germline, CDR1 is SQVTM and CDR2 ANQGSEA. Here the CDR3 reads CSVVGASGANVLTF. The CDR3 DNA reads TGCAGCGTTGTAGGCGCCTCTGGGGCCAACGTCCTGACTTTC.

The chain recombines TRBV18 with TRBJ2-1, with 8 bases matching TRBD2. The CDR3 spans 15 residues. V trimming: 10 bases; J trimming: 3 bases; junction bases outside the gene matches: 11. Germline values: CDR1 KGHSH, CDR2 LQKENI. This CDR3 reads CATKGSGTIYNEQFF. The CDR3 nucleotides read TGTGCCACCAAAGGTAGCGGGACTATCTACAATGAGCAGTTCTTC.

In its sample, this clonotype was seen a few times. V and J are TRBV11-2 and TRBJ1-3, with D perhaps matching TRBD1 (6 bases). The CDR3 totals 14 residues. Germline loops: CDR1 SGHAT, CDR2 FQNNGV. The V and J ends lost 8 bases and 8 bases respectively, with 19 bases between them. CDR3 DNA sequence: TGTGCCAGCGCGGTAGGACAGAGGGTGGACACCATATATTTT. Its protein product is CASAVGQRVDTIYF.

This clonotype was seen only a few times. The chain uses TRBV20-1 and TRBJ1-5; perhaps TRBD1 as D (5 bases). From germline, CDR1 is DFQATT and CDR2 SNEGSKA (reference sequence). Trimming removed 0 bases from V and 7 bases from J, with 16 bases in between. The CDR3 runs to 15 residues. CDR3 protein: CSARDQIGGGQPQHF. Written as DNA, the CDR3 is TGCAGTGCTAGAGATCAAATCGGGGGAGGGCAGCCCCAGCATTTT.

The rearrangement links TRBV5-1 to TRBJ2-3, with 9 nucleotides matching TRBD1. V dropped 4 bases and J dropped 0; count of bases not matched to a gene: 9. The germline V gene encodes CDR1 SGHRS and CDR2 YFSETQ. The CDR3 has 17 residues. The CDR3 DNA follows: TGCGCCAGCAGCCCTCGACAGGGGGGGACTAGCACAGATACGCAGTATTTT. Its translation: CASSPRQGGTSTDTQYF.

CDR3 in amino acids: CASKDRGHSYEQYF. CDR3 sequence (DNA): TGTGCCAGCAAGGACAGGGGCCACTCCTACGAGCAGTACTTC. The genes are TRBV6-2 or TRBV6-3 and TRBJ2-7; 9 nucleotides agree with TRBD1. The germline CDR1 and CDR2 sequences are MNHEY and SVGEGT. The ends lost 7 bases at V and 0 bases at J; junction bases unmatched: 4. CDR3 size: 14 residues.